What follows is one TCR beta chain and its context. This clonotype appeared many times. There is no known antigen for this receptor. Per-base qualities were not stored, and no clone one base away is much larger. The meaning of the sample's treatment or condition label: in vitro stimulation with specific CMV peptide epitopes to enrich CMV-specific T cells. The data derive from a study of T cell repertoires in cytomegalovirus infection (dated by TCRdb to about 2019). Concerning the study at large: The peptide stimulations were aimed at well-studied HLA-B-restricted epitopes as well as recently identified HLA-C-restricted CMV epitopes, whose presentation resists viral immunomodulation. Donor HLA type was relevant to the analysis, as public TCR beta signatures indicated carriage of CMV infection together with the matching HLA type. Overall study outcomes, separate from this receptor: The ex vivo response was dominated by HLA-C-restricted CMV-specific TCR beta clonotypes, which also provided the single most frequent clonotype in two of eight donors. In both this cohort and an independent roughly 350-donor cohort, the cumulative frequency of public TCR beta family members distinguished carriers of CMV infection plus the relevant HLA type.

Instrument used: Illumina HiSeq 1500. In-frame beta chains were kept once TCRdb had trimmed the public reads at Q25 with fastp and called clones with MiXCR. All rows with the same CDR3 protein become a single entry with the most common DNA and genes. Counted in this sample were roughly 280,000 distinct CDR3 sequences; roughly a fifth of them appeared once. The ten largest clonotypes hold roughly 20% of the sample. The CDR3 runs 20 amino acids, cysteine and phenylalanine included. Of all the DNA, just the CDR3 is kept, 60 bases in frame from base 1. The trim is 4 bases for V and 4 bases for J, with a gap of 29 bases between the germline ends. CDR1 and CDR2 (SGHTA, FQGNSA) derive from the germline V gene.

Here the chain combines TRBV7-2 and TRBJ2-1; a weak D assignment points to TRBD1 (12 bases agree). Sequencing used cultured PBMCs, obtained from culture after CMV antigen stimulation. The receptor was isolated from a human donor in good health (CMV status not recorded). Some clones in this sample may be carry-over from other donors' samples. The CDR3 protein is CASSYRDRGHWTSGYNEQFF. The DNA reads as follows: TGTGCCAGCAGCTACCGGGACAGGGGGCATTGGACTAGCGGGTACAATGAGCAGTTCTTC.